This paragraph reports one T cell receptor (beta chain). The sample belongs to a study of blood T cell repertoires in COVID-19. About the research overall: Acute-phase and convalescent COVID-19 samples originated in the United States, Italy and Spain.

The protocol was immunoSEQ multiplex PCR, while the TCRdb copy is restricted to in-frame clones and leaves out a portion. This sample yields 59,000 or so clones, of which around 84% are seen a single time; roughly 6.9% belongs to the top ten. The clonotype was recovered from a man in his 60s with acute or convalescent COVID-19. Material: peripheral blood.

For the CDR3, the DNA is TGCGCCAGCAGCCAGCTTACAGGGGACACTGAAGCTTTCTTT. This encodes CASSQLTGDTEAFF. The V and J genes are TRBV4-1 and TRBJ1-1; 7 bases align to TRBD1. The CDR3 loop spans 14 amino acids. Per the germline V gene, CDR1 is MGHRA and CDR2 is YSYEKL. Germline trimming cut 3 bases from V and 3 bases from J; bases unmatched to any gene: 4.